This record looks at one T cell receptor beta chain sequence and its context. Some clones are missing from TCRdb's copy, which holds only in-frame ones; the method was immunoSEQ multiplex PCR. The sample contains 15,000 to 20,000 clones, about nine tenths of which appear only once. The V and J ends lost 4 bases and 5 bases, in that order; junction bases with no gene match: 6. In germline, CDR1 is LNHNV, CDR2 YYDKDF (reference sequence). The CDR3 has 15 residues. The sample is drawn from a study of technical replicates of blood from a few donors. Sequenced sample: PBMCs. The source of this sequence is a human donor in good health. The chain is built from TRBV15 and TRBJ1-5; 9 positions match TRBD1. CDR3 region: CATSKSGTGYQPQHF. The CDR3 DNA follows: TGTGCCACCAGCAAGTCCGGGACAGGGTATCAGCCCCAGCATTTT.